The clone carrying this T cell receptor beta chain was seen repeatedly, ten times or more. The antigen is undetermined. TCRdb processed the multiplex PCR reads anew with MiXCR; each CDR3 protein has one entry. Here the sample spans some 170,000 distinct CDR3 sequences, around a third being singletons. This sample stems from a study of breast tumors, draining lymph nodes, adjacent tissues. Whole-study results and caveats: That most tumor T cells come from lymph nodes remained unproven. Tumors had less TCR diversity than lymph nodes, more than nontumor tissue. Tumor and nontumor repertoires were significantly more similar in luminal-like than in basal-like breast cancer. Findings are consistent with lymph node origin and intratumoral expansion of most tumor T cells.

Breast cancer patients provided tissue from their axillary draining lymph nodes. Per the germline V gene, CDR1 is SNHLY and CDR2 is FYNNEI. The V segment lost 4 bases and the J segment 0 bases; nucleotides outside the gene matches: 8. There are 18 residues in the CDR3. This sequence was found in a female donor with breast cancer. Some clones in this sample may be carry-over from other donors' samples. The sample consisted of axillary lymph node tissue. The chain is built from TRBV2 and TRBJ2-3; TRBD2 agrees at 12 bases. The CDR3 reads CASSGGLAGGPSTDTQYF. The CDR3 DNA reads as TGTGCCAGCAGTGGGGGGCTAGCGGGGGGGCCGAGCACAGATACGCAGTATTTT.